The entry below describes one T cell receptor beta chain. Its antigen is currently not known. Nothing much larger sits one base from this clone, and base qualities are not available. The data were taken from a study of blood T cell repertoires in COVID-19 (dated by TCRdb to about 2020). In the study overall: Samples covering the acute and convalescent phases of COVID-19 were provided by collaborators in the United States, Italy and Spain. Where available, HLA class I and class II types were taken from metadata supplied by the sample provider and were not determined by assay-based typing. The samples were drawn from two sources: the first 160 participants of the ongoing ImmuneRACE study, and some 1,300 subjects contributed by 6 global collaborators. The repertoires were released in a freely available public database meant as a resource for research on the immune response to SARS-CoV-2. Deeply sampled blood TCRbeta repertoires from subjects exposed to, actively infected with, or recovered from COVID-19 were included in the dataset. The sample metadata nearly always contained a de-identified subject ID, COVID-19 status, age in years and sex. The prospective study material was composed of cDNA or gDNA derived from T cells, B-cell-depleted T cells, or PBMCs.

Whole blood was collected in K2EDTA tubes by collaborating institutions according to the institutions' own protocols. For TCRbeta analysis, collaborator samples were shipped as frozen whole blood, as isolated PBMCs, or as DNA extracted from either sample type. TCRbeta CDR3 regions were amplified from genomic DNA using the immunoSEQ Assay, a bias-controlled multiplex PCR. In the original analysis: The number of nucleated cells in each sample was estimated from the amplification of reference gene primers within the assay. To quantify the absolute abundance of each unique TCRbeta CDR3 rearrangement, sequence reads were collapsed and filtered. For each sample, productive Simpson clonality was calculated as the square root of Simpson's diversity index across productive rearrangements. Not all clones reach the TCRdb copy of this immuneACCESS table, which keeps in-frame sequences only. Checked studies attribute under half of the gap to unresolved V genes and leave the rest unexplained. V and J calls and clone size are copied from that table; D and trimming were computed from the DNA. The table for this sample lists 200,000 to 300,000 clones; around four fifths of them were counted only once. The ten top clones hold 6% to 7% of the sample.

For this chain, trimming is 5 bases at the V end and 0 bases at the J end, and the number of junction bases without a gene match is 2. From the cysteine through the phenylalanine, the CDR3 covers 14 amino acids. The retained sequence is limited to the CDR3, 42 bases, with the frame set at the first base. Looking up the germline V gene yields CDR1 SGHNT and CDR2 YENEEA. The paper as a whole reports these results and caveats: The amount of clinical and demographic metadata varied by source and participant and was provided uncurated.

The chain is made from TRBV11-3 and TRBJ2-3; a stretch of 7 junction bases matches TRBD1. This clonotype was obtained from a woman in her sixties with active or convalescent COVID-19. The sample consisted of peripheral blood. The sequenced DNA is TGTGCCAGCAGCGCCAGGGGGAGCACAGATACGCAGTATTTT. Its protein product is CASSARGSTDTQYF.